These T cell receptor beta chains were read from a single sample in a study of shared clonotypes between healthy human individuals. Here immunoSEQ multiplex PCR was the method, and the copy in TCRdb shows in-frame clones only, minus some. The data hold about 2.4 million clones, with roughly 92% observed a single time. Specimen: naive CD4+ T cells sorted from blood. These receptors were obtained from a man between 18 and 29 years old in good health. Each CDR3 is given with its conserved first and last residue. The order of the fields is clone size, V gene, CDR3 protein. Only some rows state a clone size, as once, few, many or a class for expanded clones.

clone size: .; V gene: TRBV9; CDR3 protein: CASSARGGAYEPQHF
clone size: once; V gene: TRBV7-6; CDR3 protein: CASSLGSRDTTSPLHF
clone size: .; V gene: TRBV27; CDR3 protein: CASSWDPGTNIQYF
clone size: .; V gene: TRBV29-1; CDR3 protein: CSVSDSNEQFF
clone size: .; V gene: TRBV4-1; CDR3 protein: CASSQGLSTNEQYF
clone size: .; V gene: TRBV9; CDR3 protein: CASSPRRAGADTQYF
clone size: .; V gene: TRBV5-1; CDR3 protein: CATKSSENTEAFF
clone size: .; V gene: TRBV7-9; CDR3 protein: CASSFAGGTDTQYF
clone size: .; V gene: TRBV29-1; CDR3 protein: CSVEDWGLWGSGELSYNEQFF
clone size: .; V gene: TRBV6-6; CDR3 protein: CASRGLIEQYF
clone size: few; V gene: TRBV4-1; CDR3 protein: CASSQESDRNTEAFF
clone size: once; V gene: TRBV15; CDR3 protein: CATSRDLTANEKLFF